The subject of this entry is one T cell receptor beta chain. Antigen unknown. These data belong to a study of CD8+ T cells in alopecia areata. Alopecia areata patients gave lesional scalp punch biopsies and peripheral blood samples. Findings and caveats of the study: Scalp sample sequencing also detects resident alphabeta T cells of normal skin. Especially in alopecia totalis/universalis, lesional scalp showed greater clonality than normal scalp did.

Extracted RNA was reverse transcribed, and the resulting cDNA served as sequencing template. Sequencing used immunoSEQ multiplex PCR; TCRdb keeps in-frame clones, though not all of them. The data hold about 56,000 clones, with 96% observed a single time. Germline assignment: CDR1 MGHRA and CDR2 YSYEKL. Deletions cut 0 bases from V and 2 bases from J, with 8 bases between. The CDR3 is 15 amino acids. This material consisted of CD8+ T cells sorted from blood, taken at week 0. The chain has TRBV4-1 and TRBJ2-1, with D tentatively TRBD2 (5 bases). The origin of this receptor is a human donor with alopecia areata. The CDR3 sequence: CASSQEGDTYNEQFF. DNA of the CDR3: TGCGCCAGCAGCCAAGAGGGAGACACCTACAATGAGCAGTTCTTC.